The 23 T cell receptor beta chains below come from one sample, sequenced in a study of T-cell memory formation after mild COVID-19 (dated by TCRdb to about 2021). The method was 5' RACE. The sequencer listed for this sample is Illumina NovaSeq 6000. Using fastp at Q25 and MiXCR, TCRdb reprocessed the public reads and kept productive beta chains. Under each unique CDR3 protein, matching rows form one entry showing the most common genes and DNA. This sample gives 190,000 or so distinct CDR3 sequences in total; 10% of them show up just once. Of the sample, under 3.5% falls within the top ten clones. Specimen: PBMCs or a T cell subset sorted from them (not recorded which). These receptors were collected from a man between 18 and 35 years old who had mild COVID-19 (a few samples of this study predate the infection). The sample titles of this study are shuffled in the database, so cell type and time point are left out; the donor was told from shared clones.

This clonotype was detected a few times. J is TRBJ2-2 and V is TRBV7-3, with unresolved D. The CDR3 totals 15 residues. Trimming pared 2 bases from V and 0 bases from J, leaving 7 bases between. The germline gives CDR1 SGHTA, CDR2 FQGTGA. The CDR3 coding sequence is TGTGCCAGCAGCTTAGGCCCGGCGAACACCGGGGAGCTGTTTTTT. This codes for CASSLGPANTGELFF.

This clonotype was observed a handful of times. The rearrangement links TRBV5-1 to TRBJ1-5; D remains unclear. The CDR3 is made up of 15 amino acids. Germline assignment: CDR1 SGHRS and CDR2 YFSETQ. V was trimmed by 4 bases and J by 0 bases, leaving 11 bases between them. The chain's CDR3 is CASSPREGSNQPQHF. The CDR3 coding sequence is TGCGCCAGCAGCCCTCGAGAGGGTAGCAATCAGCCCCAGCATTTT.

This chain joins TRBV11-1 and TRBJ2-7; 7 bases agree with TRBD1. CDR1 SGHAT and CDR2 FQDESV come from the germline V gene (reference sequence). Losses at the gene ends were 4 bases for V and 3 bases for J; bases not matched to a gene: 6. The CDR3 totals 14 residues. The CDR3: CASSYSTGFYEQYF. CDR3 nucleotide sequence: TGTGCCAGCAGCTATTCGACAGGGTTCTACGAGCAGTACTTC.

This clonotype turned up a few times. This CDR3 reads CASSTIAGHYEQYF. CDR3 nucleotides: TGCGCCAGCAGCACCATAGCGGGGCACTACGAGCAGTACTTC. The chain links TRBV5-1 to TRBJ2-7, with 8 bases fitting TRBD2. The germline V gene has CDR1 SGHRS and CDR2 YFSETQ. The V and J ends lost 4 bases and 3 bases, in that order; junction bases with no gene match: 6. The CDR3 extends over 14 amino acids.

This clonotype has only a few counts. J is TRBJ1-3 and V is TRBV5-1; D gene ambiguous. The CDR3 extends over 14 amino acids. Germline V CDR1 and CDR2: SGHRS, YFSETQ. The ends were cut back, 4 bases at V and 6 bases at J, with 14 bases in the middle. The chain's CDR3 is CASSQGPVKNTIYF. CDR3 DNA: TGCGCCAGCAGCCAAGGACCAGTGAAAAACACCATATATTTT.

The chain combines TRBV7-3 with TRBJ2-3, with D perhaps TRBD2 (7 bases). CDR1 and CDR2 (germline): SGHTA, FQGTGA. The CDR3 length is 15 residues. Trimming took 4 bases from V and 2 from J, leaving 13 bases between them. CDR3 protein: CASSSRGLPTDTQYF. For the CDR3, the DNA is TGTGCCAGCAGCTCGCGGGGGCTCCCCACAGATACGCAGTATTTT.

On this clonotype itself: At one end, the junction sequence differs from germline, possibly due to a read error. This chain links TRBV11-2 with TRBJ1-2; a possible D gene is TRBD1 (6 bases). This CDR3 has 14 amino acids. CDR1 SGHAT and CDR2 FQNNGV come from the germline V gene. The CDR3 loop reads CASSSIRGNYGHTF. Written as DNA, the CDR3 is TGTGCCAGCAGCTCCATCAGGGGCAACTATGGCCACACCTTC. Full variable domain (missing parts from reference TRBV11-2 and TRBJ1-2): EAGVAQSPRYKIIEKRQSVAFWCNPISGHATLYWYQQILGQGPKLLIQFQNNGVVDDSQLPKDRFSAERLKGVDSTLKIQPAKLEDSAVYLCASSSIRGNYGHTFGSGTRLTVV.

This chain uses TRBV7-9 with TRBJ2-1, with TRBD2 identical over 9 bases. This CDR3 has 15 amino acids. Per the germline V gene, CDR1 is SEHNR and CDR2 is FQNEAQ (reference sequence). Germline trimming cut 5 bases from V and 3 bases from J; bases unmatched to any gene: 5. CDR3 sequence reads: CASSGGLALYNEQFF. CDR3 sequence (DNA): TGTGCCAGCAGCGGGGGACTAGCTCTCTACAATGAGCAGTTCTTC.

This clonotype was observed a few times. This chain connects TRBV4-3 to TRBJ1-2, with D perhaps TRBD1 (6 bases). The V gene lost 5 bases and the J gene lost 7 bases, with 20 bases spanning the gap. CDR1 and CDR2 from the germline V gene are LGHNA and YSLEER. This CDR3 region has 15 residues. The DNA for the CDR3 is TGCGCCAGCAGCTTTGACACAGGGTACATAGGTGGCTACACCTTC. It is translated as CASSFDTGYIGGYTF.

The CDR3 DNA reads TGTGCCAGCAGCCCTCACAGGTTAGGATTGGAAAAACTGTTTTTT. This gives the protein CASSPHRLGLEKLFF. The chain recombines TRBV3-1 with TRBJ1-4; D is perhaps TRBD1 (5 bases). Germline V gene lookup returns CDR1 LGHDT and CDR2 YNNKEL (reference sequence). The CDR3 loop spans 15 amino acids. V gave up 4 bases and J gave up 8 bases, with 17 bases separating them.

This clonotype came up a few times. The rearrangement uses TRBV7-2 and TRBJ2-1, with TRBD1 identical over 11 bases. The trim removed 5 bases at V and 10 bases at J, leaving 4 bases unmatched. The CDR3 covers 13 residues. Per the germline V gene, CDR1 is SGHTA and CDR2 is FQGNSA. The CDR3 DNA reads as TGTGCCAGCAGCGGGGGGACAGGGGGGGAGCAGTTCTTC. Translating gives CASSGGTGGEQFF.

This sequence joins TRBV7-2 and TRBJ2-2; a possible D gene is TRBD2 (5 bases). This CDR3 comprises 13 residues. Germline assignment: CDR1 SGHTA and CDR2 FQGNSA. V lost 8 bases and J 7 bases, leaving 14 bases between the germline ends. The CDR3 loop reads CASSHSSGGELFF. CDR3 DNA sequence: TGTGCCAGCTCACACAGCAGCGGCGGGGAGCTGTTTTTT.

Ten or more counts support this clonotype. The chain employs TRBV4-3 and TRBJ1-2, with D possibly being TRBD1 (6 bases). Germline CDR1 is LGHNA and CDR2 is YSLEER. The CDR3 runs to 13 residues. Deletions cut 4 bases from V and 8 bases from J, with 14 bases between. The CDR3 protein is CASSLNDRLGYTF. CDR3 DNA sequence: TGCGCCAGCAGCCTCAACGACAGGCTGGGCTACACCTTC.

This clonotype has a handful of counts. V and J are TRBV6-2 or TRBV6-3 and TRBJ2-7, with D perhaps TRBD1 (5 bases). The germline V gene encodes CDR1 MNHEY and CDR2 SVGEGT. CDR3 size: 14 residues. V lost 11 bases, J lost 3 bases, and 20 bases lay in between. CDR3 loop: CARRNHMGLYEQYV. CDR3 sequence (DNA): TGTGCCCGACGAAATCATATGGGGCTCTACGAGCAGTACGTC.

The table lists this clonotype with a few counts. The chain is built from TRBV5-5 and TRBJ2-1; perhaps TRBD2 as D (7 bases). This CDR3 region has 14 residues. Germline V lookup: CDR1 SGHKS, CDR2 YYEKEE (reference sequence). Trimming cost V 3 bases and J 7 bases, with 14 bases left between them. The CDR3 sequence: CASSSLGGANEQFF. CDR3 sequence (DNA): TGTGCCAGCAGCTCCTTGGGGGGGGCAAATGAGCAGTTCTTC.

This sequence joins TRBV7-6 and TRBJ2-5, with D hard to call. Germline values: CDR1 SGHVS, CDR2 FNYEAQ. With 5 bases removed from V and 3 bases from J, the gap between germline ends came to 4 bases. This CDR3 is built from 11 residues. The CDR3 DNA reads TGTGCCAGCAGCACTAAAGAGACCCAGTACTTC. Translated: CASSTKETQYF.

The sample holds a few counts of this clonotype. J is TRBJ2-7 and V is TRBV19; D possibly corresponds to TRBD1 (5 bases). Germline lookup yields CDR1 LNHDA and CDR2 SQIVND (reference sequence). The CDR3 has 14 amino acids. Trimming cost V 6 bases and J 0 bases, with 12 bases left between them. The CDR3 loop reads CASRATGLSYEQYF. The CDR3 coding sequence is TGTGCCAGTAGAGCCACAGGCCTCTCCTACGAGCAGTACTTC.

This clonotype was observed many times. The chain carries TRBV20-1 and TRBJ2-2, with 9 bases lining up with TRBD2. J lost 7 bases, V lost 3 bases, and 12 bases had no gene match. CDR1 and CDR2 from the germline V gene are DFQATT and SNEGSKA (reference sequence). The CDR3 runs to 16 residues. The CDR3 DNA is TGCAGTGCTAGTTTGATCGCGGGGGGGTTTCTCGGGGAGCTGTTTTTT. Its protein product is CSASLIAGGFLGELFF.

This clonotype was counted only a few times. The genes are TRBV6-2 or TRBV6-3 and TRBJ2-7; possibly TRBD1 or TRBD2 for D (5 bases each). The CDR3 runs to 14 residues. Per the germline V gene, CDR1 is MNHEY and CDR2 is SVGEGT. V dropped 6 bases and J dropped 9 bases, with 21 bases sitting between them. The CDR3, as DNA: TGTGCCAGCAGAAACACCGGGACCGCCCCTGGGCAGTACTTC. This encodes CASRNTGTAPGQYF.

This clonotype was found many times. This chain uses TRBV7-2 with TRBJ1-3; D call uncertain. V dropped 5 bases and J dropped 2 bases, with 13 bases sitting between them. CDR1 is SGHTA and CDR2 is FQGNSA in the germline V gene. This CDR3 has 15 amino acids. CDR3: CASSQMLGAGNTIYF. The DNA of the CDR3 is TGTGCCAGCAGCCAGATGTTGGGAGCTGGAAACACCATATATTTT. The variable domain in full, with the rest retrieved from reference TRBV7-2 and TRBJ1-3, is GAGVSQSPSNKVTEKGKDVELRCDPISGHTALYWYRQSLGQGLEFLIYFQGNSAPDKSGLPSDRFSAERTGGSVSTLTIQRTQQEDSAVYLCASSQMLGAGNTIYFGEGSWLTVV.

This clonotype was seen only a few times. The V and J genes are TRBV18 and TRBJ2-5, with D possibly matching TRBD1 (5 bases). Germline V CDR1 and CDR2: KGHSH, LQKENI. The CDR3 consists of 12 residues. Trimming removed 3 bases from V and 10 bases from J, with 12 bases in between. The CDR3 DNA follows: TGTGCCAGCTCACCTTTTAGGGGCGACCAGTACTTC. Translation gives CASSPFRGDQYF.

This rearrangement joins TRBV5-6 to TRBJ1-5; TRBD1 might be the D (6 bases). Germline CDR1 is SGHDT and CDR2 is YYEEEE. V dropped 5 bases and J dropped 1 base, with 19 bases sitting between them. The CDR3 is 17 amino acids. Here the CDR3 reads CASSHTPSGESNQPQHF. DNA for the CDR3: TGTGCCAGCAGTCATACCCCCTCAGGGGAAAGCAATCAGCCCCAGCATTTT.

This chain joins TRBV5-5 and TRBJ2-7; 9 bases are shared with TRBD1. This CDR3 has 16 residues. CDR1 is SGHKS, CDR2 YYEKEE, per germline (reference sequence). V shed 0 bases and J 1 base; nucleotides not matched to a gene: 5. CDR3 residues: CASSLAPGQGSYEQYV. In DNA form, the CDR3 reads TGTGCCAGCAGCTTGGCCCCGGGACAGGGATCCTACGAGCAGTACGTC.